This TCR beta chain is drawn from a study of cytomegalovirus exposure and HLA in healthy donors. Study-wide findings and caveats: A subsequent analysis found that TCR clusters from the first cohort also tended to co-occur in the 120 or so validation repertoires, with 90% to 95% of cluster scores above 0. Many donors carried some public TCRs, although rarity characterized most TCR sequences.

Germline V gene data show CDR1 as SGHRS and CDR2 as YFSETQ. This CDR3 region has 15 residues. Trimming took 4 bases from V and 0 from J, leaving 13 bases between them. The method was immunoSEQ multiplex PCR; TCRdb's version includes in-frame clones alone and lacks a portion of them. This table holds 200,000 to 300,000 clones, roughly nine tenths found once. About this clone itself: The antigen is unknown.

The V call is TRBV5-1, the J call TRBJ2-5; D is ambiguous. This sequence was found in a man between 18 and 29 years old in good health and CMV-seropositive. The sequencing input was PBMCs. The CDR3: CASSPPSVYQETQYF. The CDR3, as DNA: TGCGCCAGCAGCCCGCCGTCCGTATACCAAGAGACCCAGTACTTC.